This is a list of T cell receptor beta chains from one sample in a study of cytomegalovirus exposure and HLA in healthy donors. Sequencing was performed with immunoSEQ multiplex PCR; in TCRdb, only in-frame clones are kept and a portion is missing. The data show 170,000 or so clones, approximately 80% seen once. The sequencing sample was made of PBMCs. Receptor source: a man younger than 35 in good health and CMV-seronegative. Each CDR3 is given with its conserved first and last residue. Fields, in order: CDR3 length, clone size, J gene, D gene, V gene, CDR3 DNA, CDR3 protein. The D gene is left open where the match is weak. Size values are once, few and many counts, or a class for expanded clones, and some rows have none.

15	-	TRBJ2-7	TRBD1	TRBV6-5	TGTGCCAGCAGTCCAACGGAGGCAGGGGGCGGCGAGCAGTACTTC	CASSPTEAGGGEQYF
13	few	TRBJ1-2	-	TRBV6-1	TGTGCCAGCAGTTTAGACATCGACTATGGCTACACCTTC	CASSLDIDYGYTF
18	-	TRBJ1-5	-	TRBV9	TGTGCCAGCAGGGTAAGTGGGTGGGGGACTCGCCGGCTACAGCCCCAGCATTTT	CASRVSGWGTRRLQPQHF
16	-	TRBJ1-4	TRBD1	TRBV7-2	TGTGCCAGCAGCTTAGCGGGGGGACAGGGGAATGAAAAACTGTTTTTT	CASSLAGGQGNEKLFF
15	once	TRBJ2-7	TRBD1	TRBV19	TGTGCCAGTAGTATATTTGGGACAGGGCGGTACGAGCAGTACTTC	CASSIFGTGRYEQYF
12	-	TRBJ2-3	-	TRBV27	TGTGCCAGCAGTTTCGGTCGAGATACGCAGTATTTT	CASSFGRDTQYF
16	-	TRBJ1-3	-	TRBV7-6	TGTGCCAGCAGCTTAGATCGTATCAGCTCTGGAAACACCATATATTTT	CASSLDRISSGNTIYF
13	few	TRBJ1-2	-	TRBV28	TGTGCCAGCACCTCGGACAGAACCTATGGCTACACCTTC	CASTSDRTYGYTF
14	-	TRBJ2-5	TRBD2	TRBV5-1	TGCGCCAGCAGCTTCTCCGGGACTAGAGGATCCCAGTACTTC	CASSFSGTRGSQYF
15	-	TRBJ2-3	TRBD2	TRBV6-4	TGTGCCAGCAGTGACGGCGGGGGGGCAACAGATACGCAGTATTTT	CASSDGGGATDTQYF
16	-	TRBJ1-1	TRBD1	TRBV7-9	TGTGCCAGCAGCAAGGGACAGGGCCTTAGAACGTCTGAAGCTTTCTTT	CASSKGQGLRTSEAFF
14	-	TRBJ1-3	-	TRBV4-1	TGCGCCAGCACCACGGGGGGTTTGGGAAACACCATATATTTT	CASTTGGLGNTIYF
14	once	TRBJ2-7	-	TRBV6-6	TGTGCCAGCACCAAAGCGAGGGTGTCCTACGAGCAGTACTTC	CASTKARVSYEQYF
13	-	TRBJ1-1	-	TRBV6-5	TGTGCCAGCAGTTACCCACCCGATACTTGGGCTTTCTTT	CASSYPPDTWAFF
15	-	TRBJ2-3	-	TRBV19	TGTGCCAGTAGTATGGTCGCAGGGCCCGGGGATACGCAGTATTTT	CASSMVAGPGDTQYF
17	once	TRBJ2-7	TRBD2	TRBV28	TGTGCCAGCAGCACCCTCAAGCGGGACCTGCCACGGGGCGAGCAGTACTTC	CASSTLKRDLPRGEQYF
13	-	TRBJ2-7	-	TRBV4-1	TGCGCCAGCAGCCAAGGGACAGTCTACGAGCAGTACTTC	CASSQGTVYEQYF